A single sample is the source of the 20 T cell receptor beta chains below, sequenced in a study of blood T cell repertoires in COVID-19 (dated by TCRdb to 2020 to 2022). Library preparation used the immunoSEQ multiplex PCR assay. TCRdb obtained this table from immuneACCESS and retained in-frame rearrangements with V and J assigned. These tables miss some clones; where compared with another copy, unresolved V genes account for less than half of the shortfall, and the remainder is unexplained. The sample table lists 130,000 or so clones, 84% of them with a count of one. Together, the top ten hold about a sixth of the sample. Sequencing was carried out using peripheral blood. The receptors stem from a woman aged 80 or over with acute or convalescent COVID-19.

This clone was seen a handful of times. The rearrangement uses TRBV19 and TRBJ2-3; TRBD2 might be the D (7 bases). Germline V gene sequence: CDR1 LNHDA, CDR2 SQIVND (reference sequence). Trimming took off 3 bases at V and 2 bases at J, with 12 bases between the two ends. The length of the CDR3 is 15 residues. CDR3 protein: CASSMTGGLTDTQYF. In DNA, the CDR3 is TGTGCCAGTAGTATGACGGGGGGCCTCACAGATACGCAGTATTTT.

The genes are TRBV4-1 and TRBJ1-1, with 7 bases identical to TRBD1. This CDR3 contains 15 residues. Germline V gene lookup returns CDR1 MGHRA and CDR2 YSYEKL. J lost 5 bases, V lost 0 bases, and 6 bases had no gene match. In nucleotides, the CDR3 is TGCGCCAGCAGCCAAGATTCGACAGGGTGGACTGAAGCTTTCTTT. This codes for CASSQDSTGWTEAFF.

The chain uses TRBV6-1 and TRBJ2-7; 11 bases agree with TRBD2. V shed 3 bases and J 3 bases; nucleotides not matched to a gene: 4. The germline CDR1 and CDR2 sequences are MNHNS and SASEGT. CDR3 length: 15 amino acids. DNA for the CDR3: TGTGCCAGCAGTGAGCCAGGGACTAGCGGCTACGAGCAGTACTTC. Encoded protein: CASSEPGTSGYEQYF.

This chain connects TRBV3-1 (or the pseudogene TRBV3-2) to TRBJ2-5; D remains ambiguous. V shed 4 bases and J shed 4 bases, with 7 bases lying between them. Germline CDR1 LGHDT, CDR2 YNNKEL (reference sequence). CDR3 size: 12 residues. DNA for the CDR3: TGTGCCAGCAGCCCTCCTCGAGAGACCCAGTACTTC. Amino acids: CASSPPRETQYF.

This clone appeared once. The V gene is TRBV2, the J gene TRBJ1-6, with TRBD1 matching 11 bases. The CDR3 length is 15 residues. In germline, CDR1 is SNHLY, CDR2 FYNNEI. Unmatched junction bases numbered 3, after V lost 2 bases and J lost 9 bases. CDR3 bases: TGTGCCAGCAGTGAATGGGACAGGGGGGGTTCACCCCTCCACTTT. Translated, it gives CASSEWDRGGSPLHF.

The rearrangement joins TRBV30 to TRBJ2-3; TRBD2 aligns across 8 bases. With V trimmed by 0 bases and J by 1 base, 3 bases remained unmatched. This CDR3 contains 15 residues. The germline V gene has CDR1 GTSNPN and CDR2 SVGIG (reference sequence). Here the CDR3 reads CAWSVWRGGTDTQYF. The CDR3 DNA reads as TGTGCCTGGAGTGTTTGGCGGGGGGGCACAGATACGCAGTATTTT.

The chain couples TRBV2 to TRBJ2-2; 10 positions match TRBD1. Losses at the gene ends were 6 bases for V and 4 bases for J; bases not matched to a gene: 2. The V gene's germline CDR1 is SNHLY and CDR2 FYNNEI. This CDR3 has 14 amino acids. CDR3 DNA: TGTGCCAGCAGCGGACAGGGGGGCACCGGGGAGCTGTTTTTT. Encoded protein: CASSGQGGTGELFF. The whole variable domain, remainder taken from reference TRBV2 and TRBJ2-2, is EPEVTQTPSHQVTQMGQEVILRCVPISNHLYFYWYRQILGQKVEFLVSFYNNEISEKSEIFDDQFSVERPDGSNFTLKIRSTKLEDSAMYFCASSGQGGTGELFFGEGSRLTVL.

The chain recombines TRBV5-5 with TRBJ1-5; the D gene is possibly TRBD1 (6 bases). Trimming removed 4 bases from V and 4 bases from J, with 12 bases in between. The CDR3 covers 14 residues. Per germline, CDR1 SGHKS and CDR2 YYEKEE (reference sequence). The CDR3 protein is CASSEAQGNQPQHF. Here the CDR3 DNA reads TGTGCCAGCAGCGAGGCCCAGGGGAATCAGCCCCAGCATTTT.

This chain links TRBV29-1 with TRBJ1-1, with 9 bases identical to TRBD1. V lost 4 bases, J lost 3 bases, and 3 bases stayed unmatched. The CDR3 consists of 13 residues. Germline assignment: CDR1 SQVTM and CDR2 ANQGSEA. CDR3 sequence reads: CSVGTGADTEAFF. The CDR3 DNA reads as TGCAGCGTTGGGACAGGGGCCGACACTGAAGCTTTCTTT.

This CDR3 reads CSARGWDEQFF. The CDR3 nucleotides are TGCAGTGCCAGGGGGTGGGATGAGCAGTTCTTC. The J gene is TRBJ2-1, the V gene TRBV20-1; TRBD1 matches 7 bases. The CDR3 sequence is 11 residues long. Unmatched junction bases numbered 4, after V lost 6 bases and J lost 8 bases. The V gene's germline CDR1 is DFQATT and CDR2 SNEGSKA (reference sequence).

The V call is TRBV15, the J call TRBJ2-1; 10 nucleotides match TRBD2. The V and J ends lost 2 bases and 7 bases, in that order; junction bases with no gene match: 5. This CDR3 region has 15 residues. The V gene's germline CDR1 is LNHNV and CDR2 YYDKDF (reference sequence). The CDR3 coding sequence is TGTGCCACCAGCAGAAGTCTAGCGGGAGCGAATGAGCAGTTCTTC. Its protein is CATSRSLAGANEQFF.

The CDR3 DNA reads TGTGCCATCAGCCCGGGACAGGGAGAGACCCAGTACTTC. Translation gives CAISPGQGETQYF. The J gene is TRBJ2-5, the V gene TRBV10-3, with TRBD1 identical over 9 bases. Germline V gene sequence: CDR1 ENHRY, CDR2 SYGVKD. CDR3 length equals 13 residues. With V trimmed by 6 bases and J by 4 bases, 3 bases remained unmatched.

The CDR3 reads CASSFRGADQPQHF. The CDR3 region has the DNA TGTGCCAGCAGCTTTCGGGGGGCCGATCAGCCCCAGCATTTT. The genes are TRBV7-2 and TRBJ1-5, with a weak D call TRBD1 (6 bases). V was cut by 3 bases and J by 5 bases, with 11 bases left in between. The germline V gene encodes CDR1 SGHTA and CDR2 FQGNSA. The CDR3 is made up of 14 amino acids. Full variable domain (outside the CDR3, taken from reference TRBV7-2 and TRBJ1-5): GAGVSQSPSNKVTEKGKDVELRCDPISGHTALYWYRQSLGQGLEFLIYFQGNSAPDKSGLPSDRFSAERTGGSVSTLTIQRTQQEDSAVYLCASSFRGADQPQHFGDGTRLSIL.

Only one count was recorded for this clone. The chain has TRBV18 and TRBJ2-3; TRBD2 aligns across 8 bases. The CDR3 length is 16 residues. CDR1 is KGHSH, CDR2 LQKENI, per germline. The V segment lost 3 bases and the J segment 2 bases; nucleotides outside the gene matches: 7. CDR3 sequence: CASSPTRGAPTDTQYF. The CDR3 coding sequence is TGTGCCAGCTCACCGACGCGGGGGGCACCCACAGATACGCAGTATTTT.

J is TRBJ2-1 and V is TRBV18, with 10 bases that match TRBD1. The germline CDR1 and CDR2 sequences are KGHSH and LQKENI. The V segment lost 3 bases and the J segment 10 bases; nucleotides outside the gene matches: 6. The CDR3 extends over 14 amino acids. CDR3 DNA sequence: TGTGCCAGCTCACCCGGGACAGGGGCTGACGAGCAGTTCTTC. This encodes CASSPGTGADEQFF.

This chain links TRBV4-1 with TRBJ2-7; D perhaps matches TRBD1 (6 bases). Trimming took off 0 bases at V and 5 bases at J, with 23 bases between the two ends. In germline, CDR1 is MGHRA, CDR2 YSYEKL. CDR3 length: 18 residues. This CDR3 is CASSQETPTGSTGDEQYF. CDR3 bases: TGCGCCAGCAGCCAAGAGACCCCCACAGGGTCCACCGGGGACGAGCAGTACTTC.

This clone was found once. The gene calls are TRBV7-9 and TRBJ2-3, with 7 positions matching TRBD1. Germline V gene sequence: CDR1 SEHNR, CDR2 FQNEAQ (reference sequence). V was pared by 4 bases and J by 7 bases, with 8 bases of the junction left unmatched. The CDR3 sequence is 14 residues long. CDR3 in amino acids: CASSWDSFIHTQYF. CDR3 in DNA: TGTGCCAGCAGCTGGGACAGCTTCATACATACGCAGTATTTT.

The V and J genes are TRBV19 and TRBJ2-1; TRBD2 matches at 11 bases. The CDR3 consists of 15 residues. The trim removed 7 bases at V and 6 bases at J, leaving 8 bases unmatched. CDR1 and CDR2 from the germline V gene are LNHDA and SQIVND (reference sequence). The CDR3: CASTVLAGDVNEQFF. CDR3 bases: TGTGCCAGTACCGTACTAGCGGGAGACGTCAATGAGCAGTTCTTC. The full variable domain, completed using reference TRBV19 and TRBJ2-1, is DGGITQSPKYLFRKEGQNVTLSCEQNLNHDAMYWYRQDPGQGLRLIYYSQIVNDFQKGDIAEGYSVSREKKESFPLTVTSAQKNPTAFYLCASTVLAGDVNEQFFGPGTRLTVL.

The CDR3 here is CASSQDLAGPGNEQFF. The CDR3 nucleotides are TGTGCCAGCAGCCAAGATCTAGCGGGGCCCGGGAATGAGCAGTTCTTC. The rearrangement uses TRBV14 and TRBJ2-1; 9 bases match TRBD2. The V and J ends lost 0 bases and 7 bases, in that order; junction bases with no gene match: 7. The CDR3 consists of 16 residues. The V gene's germline CDR1 is SGHDN and CDR2 FVKESK.

V usage is TRBV4-3 and J usage is TRBJ1-2; D unresolved. Germline lookup yields CDR1 LGHNA and CDR2 YSLEER. Trimming left V 0 bases short and J 0 bases short, with 8 bases between. This CDR3 has 15 amino acids. The CDR3 DNA follows: TGCGCCAGCAGCCAAGATCGTCCAGCTAACTATGGCTACACCTTC. Translation gives CASSQDRPANYGYTF.